In its sample, the clone carrying this TCR beta chain was seen once. The CDR3 loop spans 16 amino acids. Looked up from germline, CDR1 is SGHTA and CDR2 is FQGNSA. Trimming removed 3 bases from V and 0 bases from J, with 12 bases in between. The sample belongs to a study of blood T cell repertoires in COVID-19. Study summary: Sites across the United States, Italy and Spain contributed samples from acute and convalescent COVID-19.

The table came from immunoSEQ multiplex PCR; TCRdb's copy has only in-frame clones and leaves some out. The table has roughly 500,000 clones, approximately 85% seen once; the top ten hold 3.2%. The specimen sequenced was peripheral blood. The clonotype comes from a human donor in a cohort sampled during active COVID-19. This chain connects TRBV7-2 to TRBJ2-1; tentatively, D is TRBD2 (6 bases). The CDR3 nucleotides are TGTGCCAGCAGCTTGGGGCTAGCGAACTCCTACAATGAGCAGTTCTTC. This sequence encodes CASSLGLANSYNEQFF.